This T cell receptor beta chain was recovered during a study of somatic mutations in cytotoxic T cells in rheumatoid arthritis. The overall study: Nearly 100% purity was obtained when some V beta antibody-stained T-cell populations were flow-sorted; these included V beta1+ cells sequenced for TCRB.

Each population, CD4+ and CD8+ cells, was isolated by positive magnetic bead selection and checked for purity by flow cytometry. The V end was cut by 3 bases, the J end by 7 bases, with 11 bases between. The CDR3 is 13 amino acids. Germline V gene sequence: CDR1 MNHNS, CDR2 SASEGT. TCRdb's copy holds only in-frame clones and misses some; the assay was immunoSEQ multiplex PCR. The table lists 15,000 to 20,000 clones, roughly 85% of them singletons. The genes are TRBV6-1 and TRBJ2-3, with D possibly TRBD2 on 5 matching bases. Sequenced sample: CD8+ T cells sorted from blood. The source is a middle-aged woman with rheumatoid arthritis. The CDR3 nucleotides read TGTGCCAGCAGTGACGGCCTAGCTTATACGCAGTATTTT. Protein product: CASSDGLAYTQYF.